What follows are 24 T cell receptor beta chains derived from one specimen sequenced in a study of blood T cell repertoires in COVID-19 (dated by TCRdb to the early 2020s). The library was built by means of the immunoSEQ multiplex PCR assay. Here the immuneACCESS table is served through TCRdb, limited to in-frame sequences with V and J called. Missing clones are a known gap in these copies; in checked studies unresolved V genes cover under half, and the rest lacks a known reason. The sample table records about 170,000 clones; approximately 90% of these occur just once. The ten largest make up around a quarter of the sample. Sequenced material: peripheral blood. These receptors all come from a man aged 55 to 70 with acute or convalescent COVID-19.

This chain uses TRBV5-4 with TRBJ2-5; D remains ambiguous. There are 11 residues in the CDR3. The germline gives CDR1 SGHNT, CDR2 YYREEE (reference sequence). The V end lost 0 bases, the J end lost 5 bases, and 2 bases lay between the germline ends. DNA for the CDR3: TGTGCCAGCAGCTTGGCGGAGACCCAGTACTTC. Its protein product is CASSLAETQYF.

This chain joins TRBV18 and TRBJ2-3; TRBD1 matches at 8 bases. With V trimmed by 3 bases and J by 1 base, 9 bases remained unmatched. The CDR3 consists of 17 residues. Germline lookup yields CDR1 KGHSH and CDR2 LQKENI. The CDR3 sequence: CASSPPGQDGGTDTQYF. In DNA form, the CDR3 reads TGTGCCAGCTCACCTCCGGGACAGGACGGGGGCACAGATACGCAGTATTTT.

The chain joins TRBV11-2 to TRBJ1-2; 10 nucleotides line up with TRBD1. V was clipped by 3 bases and J by 8 bases; unmatched bases: 9. The CDR3 runs 15 residues. Germline V lookup: CDR1 SGHAT, CDR2 FQNNGV. The CDR3 DNA follows: TGTGCCAGCAGCTTCGCGACAGGGGGCATCTGGGGCTACACCTTC. Its protein product is CASSFATGGIWGYTF.

The genes are TRBV5-6 and TRBJ2-7; 7 nucleotides match TRBD1. The CDR3 length is 15 residues. The germline gives CDR1 SGHDT, CDR2 YYEEEE. Germline trimming cut 4 bases from V and 0 bases from J; bases unmatched to any gene: 7. The CDR3 protein is CASSRQGKSSYEQYV. DNA for the CDR3: TGTGCCAGCAGCCGACAGGGAAAAAGCTCCTACGAGCAGTACGTC.

The chain links TRBV7-9 to TRBJ1-2; D perhaps matches TRBD1 (6 bases). The CDR3 contains 15 residues. The germline gives CDR1 SEHNR, CDR2 FQNEAQ (reference sequence). V was cut by 5 bases and J by 5 bases, with 18 bases left in between. CDR3 DNA sequence: TGTGCCAGCAGCCCCCCCCGAGGACAGAGTTATGGCTACACCTTC. It is translated as CASSPPRGQSYGYTF.

The rearrangement joins TRBV7-9 to TRBJ2-1; TRBD1 is a possible D gene (6 bases). Germline V CDR1 and CDR2: SEHNR, FQNEAQ (reference sequence). The ends were cut back, 5 bases at V and 8 bases at J, with 13 bases in the middle. This CDR3 spans 13 amino acids. The CDR3 DNA is TGTGCCAGCAGCCCAGGGGAGTTACATGAGCAGTTCTTC. Its translation is CASSPGELHEQFF.

The chain uses TRBV18 and TRBJ1-5; 8 positions match TRBD1. Trimming took 3 bases from V and 1 from J; bases not matched to a gene: 8. The CDR3 runs to 17 residues. Germline lookup yields CDR1 KGHSH and CDR2 LQKENI. As DNA, the CDR3 is TGTGCCAGCTCACCCCAAGGACAGGGTCTGAGCAATCAGCCCCAGCATTTT. This encodes CASSPQGQGLSNQPQHF.

The chain is built from TRBV5-6 and TRBJ1-1; 9 nucleotides line up with TRBD1. CDR1 and CDR2 from the germline V gene are SGHDT and YYEEEE. V was clipped by 4 bases and J by 0 bases; unmatched bases: 10. The CDR3 totals 17 residues. The CDR3 loop is CASSLVPGQGLNTEAFF. The CDR3 DNA reads as TGTGCCAGCAGCCTCGTCCCGGGACAGGGCTTGAACACTGAAGCTTTCTTT.

The J gene is TRBJ2-5, the V gene TRBV3-1 (or the pseudogene TRBV3-2); D perhaps matches TRBD2 (6 bases). The CDR3 extends over 16 amino acids. The V end was cut by 1 base, the J end by 4 bases, with 16 bases between. CDR1 is LGHDT, CDR2 YNNKEL, per germline (reference sequence). The CDR3 DNA sequence: TGTGCCAGCAGCCAAGCCAGGGACGGGGGTGGAGAGACCCAGTACTTC. It specifies CASSQARDGGGETQYF.

The gene calls are TRBV12-3 or TRBV12-4 and TRBJ2-2, with D maybe TRBD1 (6 bases). Trimming shortened V by 6 bases and J by 1 base, and 6 bases separated the two germline ends. The CDR3 runs 13 residues. CDR3 coding DNA: TGTGCCAGCAGGACAGGGAACACCGGGGAGCTGTTTTTT. Its translation: CASRTGNTGELFF.

This clone appeared once. The chain combines TRBV6-5 with TRBJ1-2; TRBD1 agrees at 8 bases. Trimming cost V 8 bases and J 4 bases; bases outside gene matches: 9. CDR3 length equals 14 residues. Germline V gene data show CDR1 as MNHEY and CDR2 as SVGAGI. CDR3 amino acids: CASSNSGGGYGYTF. The CDR3 DNA reads TGTGCCAGCTCGAACTCAGGGGGCGGCTATGGCTACACCTTC.

The DNA for the CDR3 is TGTGCCAGCAGCAAAGGGGGGGGGCGGAGCTCCTACGAGCAGTACGTC. Its translation: CASSKGGGRSSYEQYV. The rearrangement joins TRBV6-2 or TRBV6-3 to TRBJ2-7; tentatively, D is TRBD2 (7 bases). Trimming cost V 6 bases and J 0 bases, with 18 bases left between them. This CDR3 is 16 amino acids long. Germline V gene sequence: CDR1 MNHEY, CDR2 SVGEGT.

The rearrangement uses TRBV3-1 (or the pseudogene TRBV3-2) and TRBJ1-2; a possible D gene is TRBD1 (6 bases). Trimming cost V 3 bases and J 4 bases, with 12 bases left between them. The germline CDR1 and CDR2 sequences are LGHDT and YNNKEL (reference sequence). This CDR3 spans 14 amino acids. The CDR3 loop is CASSQERTAYGYTF. In nucleotides, the CDR3 is TGTGCCAGCAGCCAGGAAAGGACAGCCTATGGCTACACCTTC.

V is TRBV19 and J is TRBJ2-1, with D unclear. The CDR3 consists of 15 residues. The V end lost 5 bases, the J end lost 3 bases, and 14 bases lay between the germline ends. Germline V gene lookup returns CDR1 LNHDA and CDR2 SQIVND (reference sequence). The CDR3 coding sequence is TGTGCCAGTAGTCCCGTACAGTCATTCTACAATGAGCAGTTCTTC. Residues: CASSPVQSFYNEQFF.

The chain combines TRBV3-1 (or the pseudogene TRBV3-2) with TRBJ1-1; D unresolved. The CDR3 has 14 residues. Trimming left V 2 bases short and J 4 bases short, with 11 bases between. Germline CDR1 and CDR2: LGHDT and YNNKEL (reference sequence). CDR3 nucleotides: TGTGCCAGCAGCCAACTTCAGCGGGGCACTGAAGCTTTCTTT. Protein sequence: CASSQLQRGTEAFF.

The table lists this clone with a few counts. The chain couples TRBV30 to TRBJ1-3; D remains ambiguous. The CDR3 spans 12 residues. CDR1 and CDR2 (germline): GTSNPN, SVGIG (reference sequence). Trimming cost V 4 bases and J 4 bases, with 8 bases left between them. The CDR3 nucleotides are TGTGCCTGGAAACCCGAGGGAAACACCATATATTTT. This translates into CAWKPEGNTIYF.

The chain employs TRBV11-1 and TRBJ1-4; D might be TRBD1 (5 bases). This CDR3 spans 11 amino acids. V shed 5 bases and J shed 7 bases, with 5 bases lying between them. Germline V gives CDR1 SGHAT, CDR2 FQDESV (reference sequence). Written as DNA, the CDR3 is TGTGCCAGCAGCCAGGGTGAAAAACTGTTTTTT. The encoded protein is CASSQGEKLFF.

This clone was counted once. The chain couples TRBV30 to TRBJ2-7; perhaps TRBD1 as D (5 bases). CDR3 length: 14 amino acids. V gave up 1 base and J gave up 5 bases, with 15 bases separating them. Germline V CDR1 and CDR2: GTSNPN, SVGIG (reference sequence). The CDR3 protein is CAWSATLQGNEQYF. In nucleotides, the CDR3 is TGTGCCTGGAGTGCGACCCTGCAGGGAAACGAGCAGTACTTC.

V and J are TRBV5-6 and TRBJ2-5; 12 bases match TRBD2. Germline loops: CDR1 SGHDT, CDR2 YYEEEE. V lost 3 bases, J lost 4 bases, and 7 bases stayed unmatched. This CDR3 is built from 16 residues. The CDR3 nucleotides are TGTGCCAGCAGCTCCAGACTAGCGGGAGAGGCAGAGACCCAGTACTTC. It is translated as CASSSRLAGEAETQYF.

This rearrangement joins TRBV30 to TRBJ2-5, with 8 bases fitting TRBD2. The CDR3 is 13 residues long. In germline, CDR1 is GTSNPN, CDR2 SVGIG (reference sequence). V lost 3 bases and J lost 4; bases outside the gene matches: 4. In DNA, the CDR3 is TGTGCCTGGAGGGCTAGCGGGCTAGAGACCCAGTACTTC. This encodes CAWRASGLETQYF.

The V and J genes are TRBV6-5 and TRBJ2-1, with D possibly TRBD2 on 6 matching bases. Trimming took off 7 bases at V and 4 bases at J, with 14 bases between the two ends. Germline V gene lookup returns CDR1 MNHEY and CDR2 SVGAGI. The CDR3 runs 14 residues. The CDR3 DNA follows: TGTGCCAGCATTTTCTCCCGGGAGTACAATGAGCAGTTCTTC. Translating it yields CASIFSREYNEQFF.

This chain joins TRBV19 and TRBJ1-5, with 7 bases fitting TRBD1. The CDR3 is made up of 15 amino acids. Germline V gene lookup returns CDR1 LNHDA and CDR2 SQIVND (reference sequence). V dropped 7 bases and J dropped 2; count of bases not matched to a gene: 8. For the CDR3, the DNA is TGTGCCAGTACTTATGACAGGGAGGGCAATCAGCCCCAGCATTTT. As protein: CASTYDREGNQPQHF.

The V and J genes are TRBV6-5 and TRBJ1-3, with a weak D call TRBD1 (5 bases). The V gene lost 8 bases and the J gene lost 3 bases, with 17 bases spanning the gap. The CDR3 is 15 amino acids. CDR1 is MNHEY, CDR2 SVGAGI, per germline. In DNA form, the CDR3 reads TGTGCCAGCCACCGTCGGGGGGAAATTGGAAACACCATATATTTT. Residues: CASHRRGEIGNTIYF.

The V and J genes are TRBV7-3 and TRBJ2-1, with no clear D. Germline loops: CDR1 SGHTA, CDR2 FQGTGA. The V and J ends lost 5 bases and 9 bases respectively, with 17 bases between them. This CDR3 contains 14 residues. The CDR3 DNA reads as TGTGCCAGCAGCCTGGATACCAATCGAGGTGAGCAGTTCTTC. It codes for CASSLDTNRGEQFF. The complete variable domain, with remaining parts taken from reference TRBV7-3 and TRBJ2-1, reads GAGVSQTPSNKVTEKGKYVELRCDPISGHTALYWYRQSLGQGPEFLIYFQGTGAADDSGLPNDRFFAVRPEGSVSTLKIQRTERGDSAVYLCASSLDTNRGEQFFGPGTRLTVL.